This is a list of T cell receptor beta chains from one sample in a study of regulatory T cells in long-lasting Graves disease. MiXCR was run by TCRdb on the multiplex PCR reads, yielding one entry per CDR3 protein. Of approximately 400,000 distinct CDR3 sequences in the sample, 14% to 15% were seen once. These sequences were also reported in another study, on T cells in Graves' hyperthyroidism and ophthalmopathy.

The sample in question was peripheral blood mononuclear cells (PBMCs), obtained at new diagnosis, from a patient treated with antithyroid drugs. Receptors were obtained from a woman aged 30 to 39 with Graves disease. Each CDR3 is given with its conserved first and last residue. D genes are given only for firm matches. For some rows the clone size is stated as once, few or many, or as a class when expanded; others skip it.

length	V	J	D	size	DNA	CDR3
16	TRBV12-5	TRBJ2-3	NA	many	TGTGCTAGTGGTTTGTTTGGCCCACCCGACACAGATACGCAGTATTTT	CASGLFGPPDTDTQYF
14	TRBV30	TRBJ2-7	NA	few	TGTGCCTGGAGTGTTGGAGGGGGCGCTTACGAGCAGTACTTC	CAWSVGGGAYEQYF
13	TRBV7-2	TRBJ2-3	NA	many	TGTGCCAGCAGCTTATCAGGGACGGATACGCAGTATTTT	CASSLSGTDTQYF
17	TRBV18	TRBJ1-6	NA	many	TGTGCCAGCTCACCGGGGCAGGGGAGCTCCTATAATTCACCCCTCCACTTT	CASSPGQGSSYNSPLHF
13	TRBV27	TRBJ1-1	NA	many	TGTGCCAGCTCCTGGGGTGGGGGCACTGAAGCTTTCTTT	CASSWGGGTEAFF
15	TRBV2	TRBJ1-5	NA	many	TGTGCCAGCAGTGAGGAACAGGTTGGCAATCAGCCCCAGCATTTT	CASSEEQVGNQPQHF
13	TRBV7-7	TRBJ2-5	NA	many	TGTGCCAGCAGCTTAGTCACGGGTGGGACCCAGTACTTC	CASSLVTGGTQYF
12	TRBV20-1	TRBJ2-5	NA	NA	TGCAGTGCTAGTAGGGGTGACGAGACCCAGTACTTC	CSASRGDETQYF
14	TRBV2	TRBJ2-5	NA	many	TGTGCCAGCTCAGACAGGGAGGGGCAAGAGACCCAGTACTTC	CASSDREGQETQYF
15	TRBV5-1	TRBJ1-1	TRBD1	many	TGCGCCAGCAGCTGGAGACAGGGAACGAACACTGAAGCTTTCTTT	CASSWRQGTNTEAFF
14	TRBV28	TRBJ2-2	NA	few	TGTGCCAGCAGTTCGATCAGGGTTTCCGGGGAGCTGTTTTTT	CASSSIRVSGELFF
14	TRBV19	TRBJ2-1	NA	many	TGTGCCAGTACACCCTGGACTGGAGGCAATGAGCAGTTCTTC	CASTPWTGGNEQFF
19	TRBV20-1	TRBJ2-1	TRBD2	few	TGCAGTGCTAGAGACCATTCCGGGACTAGCGGGAGCTCCTACAATGAGCAGTTCTTC	CSARDHSGTSGSSYNEQFF
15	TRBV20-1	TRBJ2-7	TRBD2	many	TGCAGTGCTAGGGGGGGGGCTAGCGGGCCTTACGAGCAGTACTTC	CSARGGASGPYEQYF
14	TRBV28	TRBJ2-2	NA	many	TGTGCCAGCAGCCCTCGGACAGACACCGGGGAGCTGTTTTTT	CASSPRTDTGELFF
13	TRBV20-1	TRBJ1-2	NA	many	TGCAGTGCTAGAGATCGGGAGGGAGGCGGCTACACCTTC	CSARDREGGGYTF
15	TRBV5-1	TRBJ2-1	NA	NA	TGCGCCAGCAGCACCCGACAGGATGGCTACAATGAGCAGTTCTTC	CASSTRQDGYNEQFF
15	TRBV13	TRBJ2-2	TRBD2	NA	TGTGCCAGCACCCTTGCGGGGGGGCGAACCGGGGAGCTGTTTTTT	CASTLAGGRTGELFF
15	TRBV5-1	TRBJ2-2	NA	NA	TGCGCCAGCAGCTTCGGCGGGATCAACACCGGGGAGCTGTTTTTT	CASSFGGINTGELFF
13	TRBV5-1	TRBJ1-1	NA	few	TGTGCCAGCAGTCTGAGGGAATACACTGAAGCTTTCTTT	CASSLREYTEAFF
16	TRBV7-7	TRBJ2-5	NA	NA	TGTGCCAGCAGCTTAGCTGGAAGGGGGGCACAAGAGACCCAGTACTTC	CASSLAGRGAQETQYF
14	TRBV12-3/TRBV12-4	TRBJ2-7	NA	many	TGTGCCAGCAGCCCGACACCGAGCTCCTACGAGCAGTACTTC	CASSPTPSSYEQYF
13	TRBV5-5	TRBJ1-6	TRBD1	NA	TGTGCCAGCAGCCAGGGGGAAAATTCACCCCTCCACTTT	CASSQGENSPLHF
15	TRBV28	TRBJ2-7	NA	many	TGTGCCAGCAGTTTTATCAGGAGACAGCCCTACGAGCAGTACTTC	CASSFIRRQPYEQYF
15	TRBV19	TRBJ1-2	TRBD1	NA	TGTGCCAGTAGTACAGGGACAGGGCCTCTCTATGGCTACACCTTC	CASSTGTGPLYGYTF
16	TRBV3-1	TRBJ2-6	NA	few	TGTGCCAGCAGCAGGGGCCGGGGCTCTGGGGCCAACGTCCTGACTTTC	CASSRGRGSGANVLTF
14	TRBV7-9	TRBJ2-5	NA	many	TGTGCCAGCAGCTTAGATGGGCAGTCAGGGACCCAGTACTTC	CASSLDGQSGTQYF
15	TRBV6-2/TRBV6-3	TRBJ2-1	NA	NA	TGTGCCAGCAGCTCGGACACTTTCGAAGTTAATGAGCAGTTCTTC	CASSSDTFEVNEQFF
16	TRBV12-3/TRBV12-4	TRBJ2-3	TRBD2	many	TGTGCCAGCAGTGCCCAAGCGGGAGGGCCATTCGATACGCAGTATTTT	CASSAQAGGPFDTQYF
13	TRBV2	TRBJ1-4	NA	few	TGTGCCAGCAGTGAGTTCAGGGCACCGAAACTGTTTTTT	CASSEFRAPKLFF
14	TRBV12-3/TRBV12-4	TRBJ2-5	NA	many	TGTGCCAGCAGTGCCACAGCGCGGGGAGAGACCCAGTACTTC	CASSATARGETQYF
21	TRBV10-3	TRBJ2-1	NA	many	TGTGCCATCACCCCGTCGCCGAAGGGGGATAGGGGGGGCCCGACCTACAATGAGCAGTTCTTC	CAITPSPKGDRGGPTYNEQFF
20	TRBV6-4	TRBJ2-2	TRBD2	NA	TGTGCCAGCAGTGACTTATGGACTAGCGGGGGCCCAGGAGGGACCGGGGAGCTGTTTTTT	CASSDLWTSGGPGGTGELFF
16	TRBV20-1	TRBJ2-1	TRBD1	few	TGCAGTGCTAGAGATCCTCTCGACAGGGTCTACAATGAGCAGTTCTTC	CSARDPLDRVYNEQFF
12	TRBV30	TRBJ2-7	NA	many	TGTGCCTGGAGCAGTATGGGCAACGAGCAGTACTTC	CAWSSMGNEQYF
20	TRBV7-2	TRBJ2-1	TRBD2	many	TGTGCCAGCAGCTTAGACGTCGGGTGGCTAGCGGGCAGCGCCAACAATGAGCAGTTCTTC	CASSLDVGWLAGSANNEQFF
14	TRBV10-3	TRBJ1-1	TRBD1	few	TGTGCCATCAGAAACGACAGGGGTGGGACTGAAGCTTTCTTT	CAIRNDRGGTEAFF
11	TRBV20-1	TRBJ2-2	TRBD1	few	TGCAGTGCCAGGGGGTCCGGGAAGCTGTTTTTT	CSARGSGKLFF
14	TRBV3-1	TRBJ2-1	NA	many	TGTGCCAGCAGCGCTCGCAGGGTCCACAATGAGCAGTTCTTC	CASSARRVHNEQFF